Listed here are 28 T cell receptor beta chains from one sample, sequenced in a study of blood T cell repertoires in COVID-19. TCRdb keeps only in-frame clones here, not all; method: immunoSEQ multiplex PCR. The table includes about 85,000 clones, about 91% detected once. Material for sequencing was peripheral blood. All receptors come from a human donor with active COVID-19. The donor label of this sample is uncertain.

The chain links TRBV10-3 to TRBJ2-7; 11 bases fit TRBD1. Germline V CDR1 and CDR2: ENHRY, SYGVKD. V was pared by 8 bases and J by 5 bases, with 5 bases of the junction left unmatched. The CDR3 consists of 13 residues. CDR3 sequence (DNA): TGTGCCATCGGGGGACAGGGGGGCCACGAGCAGTACTTC. Translating it yields CAIGGQGGHEQYF.

The V and J genes are TRBV19 and TRBJ2-7; the match to TRBD2 covers 9 bases. This CDR3 contains 16 residues. The V gene's germline CDR1 is LNHDA and CDR2 SQIVND (reference sequence). Unmatched junction bases numbered 7, after V lost 1 base and J lost 3 bases. CDR3 loop: CASSIAVSGGLYEQYF. In nucleotides, the CDR3 is TGTGCCAGTAGTATAGCGGTAAGCGGGGGGCTCTACGAGCAGTACTTC.

The gene calls are TRBV21-1 and TRBJ2-3; the table assigns TRBD1, which was not confirmed against the DNA. TRBV21-1 is annotated as a pseudogene. CDR3 size: 18 residues. CDR3 residues: CASSIRGQYTINTDTQYF. The DNA of the CDR3 is TGTGCCAGCAGCATTCGGGGACAGTACACGATTAACACAGATACGCAGTATTTT.

The V and J genes are TRBV6-2 or TRBV6-3 and TRBJ1-1, with 9 bases matching TRBD1. In germline, CDR1 is MNHEY, CDR2 SVGEGT. There are 13 residues in the CDR3. V was clipped by 5 bases and J by 5 bases; unmatched bases: 3. CDR3 residues: CASSGTGRTEAFF. The CDR3 DNA sequence: TGTGCCAGCAGTGGGACAGGGAGGACTGAAGCTTTCTTT.

The chain uses TRBV3-1 (or the pseudogene TRBV3-2) and TRBJ2-5; 9 bases fit TRBD2. Trimming at V came to 1 base and at J to 11 bases, leaving 8 bases not matched to a gene. This CDR3 is built from 14 residues. CDR1 is LGHDT and CDR2 is YNNKEL in the germline V gene (reference sequence). This CDR3 is CASSQAGTSMRQYF. CDR3 bases: TGTGCCAGCAGCCAAGCGGGGACTAGCATGAGGCAGTACTTC.

The chain joins TRBV2 to TRBJ1-2; a weak D match, TRBD1 (5 bases). V lost 6 bases and J lost 2, with 13 bases in between. The CDR3 extends over 14 amino acids. Germline values: CDR1 SNHLY, CDR2 FYNNEI. CDR3 loop: CASSPQGLNYGYTF. CDR3 DNA sequence: TGTGCCAGCAGCCCCCAGGGCCTGAACTATGGCTACACCTTC.

The V gene is TRBV6-1, the J gene TRBJ2-7; 7 bases agree with TRBD1. CDR1 MNHNS and CDR2 SASEGT come from the germline V gene. The CDR3 totals 14 residues. J gave up 4 bases and V 2 bases, and 5 bases lay outside the gene matches. CDR3 bases: TGTGCCAGCAGTGAATTCCAGGGGGAGTACGAGCAGTACTTC. Translation gives CASSEFQGEYEQYF.

A single count supports this clone. J is TRBJ1-5 and V is TRBV19; 9 positions agree with TRBD1. Trimming took 3 bases from V and 7 from J; bases not matched to a gene: 1. The length of the CDR3 is 13 residues. Germline CDR1 LNHDA, CDR2 SQIVND (reference sequence). This CDR3 is CASSIGTGQPQHF. In DNA form, the CDR3 reads TGTGCCAGTAGTATCGGGACAGGGCAGCCCCAGCATTTT.

This clone was observed a single time. J is TRBJ1-6 and V is TRBV28; possibly TRBD1 for D (6 bases). The CDR3 contains 15 residues. Trimming left V 6 bases short and J 6 bases short, with 15 bases between. Per germline, CDR1 MDHEN and CDR2 SYDVKM. CDR3 region: CASREQGFSNSPLHF. The CDR3, as DNA: TGTGCCAGCAGGGAACAGGGTTTCAGTAATTCACCCCTCCACTTT.

This clone was seen once. The V call is TRBV19, the J call TRBJ2-3, with 7 bases that match TRBD1. J gave up 2 bases and V 5 bases, and 7 bases lay outside the gene matches. The CDR3 has 15 residues. Germline V gene sequence: CDR1 LNHDA, CDR2 SQIVND (reference sequence). The CDR3: CASSDRDRDTDTQYF. For the CDR3, the DNA is TGTGCCAGTAGTGACCGGGACAGAGACACAGATACGCAGTATTTT. Full variable domain (outside the CDR3, taken from reference TRBV19 and TRBJ2-3): DGGITQSPKYLFRKEGQNVTLSCEQNLNHDAMYWYRQDPGQGLRLIYYSQIVNDFQKGDIAEGYSVSREKKESFPLTVTSAQKNPTAFYLCASSDRDRDTDTQYFGPGTRLTVL.

The table lists this clone with a count of one. The genes are TRBV6-2 or TRBV6-3 and TRBJ1-6; D gene ambiguous. The CDR3 is made up of 16 amino acids. Germline lookup yields CDR1 MNHEY and CDR2 SVGEGT. Trimming stripped 4 bases from V and 0 bases from J, with 10 bases between. CDR3 in amino acids: CASSLEESSYNSPLHF. CDR3 DNA: TGTGCCAGCAGTTTAGAGGAGAGCTCCTATAATTCACCCCTCCACTTT.

This clone was observed a few times. This rearrangement joins TRBV7-3 to TRBJ2-7, with no clear D. The CDR3 extends over 15 amino acids. The germline V gene encodes CDR1 SGHTA and CDR2 FQGTGA. The V gene lost 2 bases and the J gene lost 0 bases, with 11 bases spanning the gap. The CDR3 sequence is CASSLHRENSYEQYF. For the CDR3, the DNA is TGTGCCAGCAGCTTACACAGAGAAAACTCCTACGAGCAGTACTTC.

The V and J genes are TRBV18 and TRBJ1-3, with D perhaps TRBD1 (6 bases). V lost 5 bases, J lost 2 bases, and 10 bases lay in between. Germline values: CDR1 KGHSH, CDR2 LQKENI. This CDR3 spans 14 amino acids. The CDR3 protein is CASSDQGPGNTIYF. In DNA, the CDR3 is TGTGCCAGCTCAGATCAGGGGCCTGGAAACACCATATATTTT.

The CDR3 DNA reads as TGTGCCAGCAGTACAGGCAGGGGGTACGAGCAGTACTTC. Protein product: CASSTGRGYEQYF. The V call is TRBV6-5, the J call TRBJ2-7, with TRBD1 matching over 7 bases. Germline-derived CDR1 and CDR2 are MNHEY and SVGAGI. With 5 bases clipped from V and 4 bases from J, the junction kept 5 bases outside the gene matches. This CDR3 is built from 13 residues.

The V gene is TRBV4-2, the J gene TRBJ2-5; D might be TRBD1 (5 bases). The CDR3 covers 17 residues. Germline lookup yields CDR1 LGHNA and CDR2 YNFKEQ. V lost 0 bases and J lost 2, with 16 bases in between. In DNA, the CDR3 is TGTGCCAGCAGCCAAGAACTGGTTGGGGCTAGACAAGAGACCCAGTACTTC. This codes for CASSQELVGARQETQYF.

CDR3 sequence reads: CASSLAPPYEQFF. The CDR3 region has the DNA TGTGCCAGCAGCTTAGCCCCCCCGTATGAGCAGTTCTTC. The V and J genes are TRBV11-2 and TRBJ2-1; D is unclear. Germline CDR1 and CDR2: SGHAT and FQNNGV. V was clipped by 1 base and J by 8 bases, with 9 bases between them. The CDR3 has 13 residues.

Only a few counts were recorded for this clone. The chain combines TRBV7-9 with TRBJ1-5; D possibly corresponds to TRBD1 (5 bases). This CDR3 spans 12 amino acids. Germline CDR1 and CDR2: SEHNR and FQNEAQ (reference sequence). V shed 4 bases and J shed 11 bases, with 12 bases lying between them. The CDR3 spells CASSSNQGSQHF. The CDR3 DNA reads TGTGCCAGCAGCTCAAATCAGGGATCCCAGCATTTT.

The rearrangement uses TRBV5-6 and TRBJ2-1; no clear D gene. Germline loops: CDR1 SGHDT, CDR2 YYEEEE. V dropped 4 bases and J dropped 6 bases, with 8 bases sitting between them. The CDR3 runs 12 residues. CDR3 sequence reads: CASSQISNEQFF. The CDR3 DNA follows: TGTGCCAGCAGCCAGATTTCCAATGAGCAGTTCTTC.

The chain is built from TRBV7-2 and TRBJ1-4; 8 bases align to TRBD1. The J segment lost 5 bases and the V segment lost 2 bases, leaving 13 bases of the junction unmatched. Germline CDR1 is SGHTA and CDR2 is FQGNSA. The CDR3 extends over 18 amino acids. In DNA form, the CDR3 reads TGTGCCAGCAGCTTAAGAGACAGGGGAAGAGTCCTCAATGAAAAACTGTTTTTT. Its protein is CASSLRDRGRVLNEKLFF.

The rearrangement links TRBV14 to TRBJ1-1, with TRBD1 as a possible D gene (6 bases). Trimming removed 4 bases from V and 2 bases from J, with 29 bases in between. The CDR3 consists of 20 residues. From germline, CDR1 is SGHDN and CDR2 FVKESK. CDR3 loop: CASSLLFKLHTGTLNTEAFF. The CDR3 DNA reads TGTGCCAGCAGCCTACTCTTTAAGCTCCATACAGGGACCCTTAACACTGAAGCTTTCTTT.

This chain links TRBV19 with TRBJ2-1, with 10 bases fitting TRBD2. Germline V lookup: CDR1 LNHDA, CDR2 SQIVND (reference sequence). Trimming cost V 2 bases and J 5 bases; bases outside gene matches: 12. The CDR3 is made up of 18 amino acids. CDR3 DNA sequence: TGTGCCAGTAGTATACAACCTCCTCTAGCGGGGGCCAACAATGAGCAGTTCTTC. This codes for CASSIQPPLAGANNEQFF.

The chain carries TRBV6-5 and TRBJ1-1; 7 nucleotides match TRBD1. The V gene's germline CDR1 is MNHEY and CDR2 SVGAGI. CDR3 length: 13 residues. V was clipped by 6 bases and J by 2 bases; unmatched bases: 3. This chain's CDR3 is CASSPGGNTEAFF. In nucleotides, the CDR3 is TGTGCCAGCAGCCCAGGGGGAAACACTGAAGCTTTCTTT.

This chain links TRBV11-2 with TRBJ2-2, with TRBD1 matching over 7 bases. J was trimmed by 1 base and V by 5 bases; bases with no gene match: 7. This CDR3 is 16 amino acids long. CDR1 and CDR2 from the germline V gene are SGHAT and FQNNGV. CDR3 DNA sequence: TGTGCCAGCAGCAGGGGGACAGCAAGGAACACCGGGGAGCTGTTTTTT. This gives the protein CASSRGTARNTGELFF.

The chain joins TRBV6-2 or TRBV6-3 to TRBJ1-1; no clear D. Germline V gene lookup returns CDR1 MNHEY and CDR2 SVGEGT. The CDR3 runs to 13 residues. V was shortened by 4 bases and J by 1 base, with 7 bases between the two germline ends. In nucleotides, the CDR3 is TGTGCCAGCAGTTCGGCAGGGAACACTGAAGCTTTCTTT. Residues: CASSSAGNTEAFF.

This clone was seen a single time. The chain is built from TRBV12-5 and TRBJ1-5, with D possibly being TRBD1 (5 bases). V shed 5 bases and J shed 2 bases, with 19 bases lying between them. The CDR3 contains 17 residues. CDR1 is LGHNT, CDR2 FRNRAP, per germline. Written as DNA, the CDR3 is TGTGCTAGTGGTCCCACCGGGACTGCGAGGGGCAATCAGCCCCAGCATTTT. It encodes CASGPTGTARGNQPQHF.

The chain recombines TRBV6-4 with TRBJ1-6; possible D gene TRBD1, 5 bases. The V end lost 10 bases, the J end lost 6 bases, and 13 bases lay between the germline ends. The CDR3 sequence is 13 residues long. CDR1 MRHNA and CDR2 SNTAGT come from the germline V gene. CDR3 protein: CATGTARNSPLHF. The DNA of the CDR3 is TGTGCCACCGGGACTGCGCGTAATTCACCCCTCCACTTT.

J is TRBJ1-2 and V is TRBV20-1; TRBD1 matches 9 bases. CDR1 is DFQATT, CDR2 SNEGSKA, per germline (reference sequence). Unmatched junction bases numbered 9, after V lost 6 bases and J lost 13 bases. The CDR3 is made up of 11 amino acids. CDR3 sequence reads: CSAPIQGAGTF. CDR3 coding DNA: TGCAGTGCCCCAATACAGGGGGCTGGCACCTTC.

This chain uses TRBV5-1 with TRBJ1-5; TRBD1 is a possible D gene (5 bases). Germline assignment: CDR1 SGHRS and CDR2 YFSETQ. Trimming cost V 0 bases and J 9 bases, with 16 bases left between them. The CDR3 sequence is 15 residues long. In DNA, the CDR3 is TGCGCCAGCAGCTTGGGCGTTTCTTCCGGGGGGCCCCAGCATTTT. Protein product: CASSLGVSSGGPQHF.